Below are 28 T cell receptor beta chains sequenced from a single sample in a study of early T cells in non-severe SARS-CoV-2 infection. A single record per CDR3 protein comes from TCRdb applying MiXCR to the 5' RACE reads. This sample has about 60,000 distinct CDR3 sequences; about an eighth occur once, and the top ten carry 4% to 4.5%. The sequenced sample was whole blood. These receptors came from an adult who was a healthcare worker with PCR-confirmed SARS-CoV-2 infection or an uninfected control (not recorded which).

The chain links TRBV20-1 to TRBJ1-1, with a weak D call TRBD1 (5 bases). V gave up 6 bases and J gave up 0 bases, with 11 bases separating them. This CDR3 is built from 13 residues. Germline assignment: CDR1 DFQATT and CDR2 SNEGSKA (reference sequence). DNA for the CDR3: TGCAGTGCCGAGACAGCCATGAACACTGAAGCTTTCTTT. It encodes CSAETAMNTEAFF.

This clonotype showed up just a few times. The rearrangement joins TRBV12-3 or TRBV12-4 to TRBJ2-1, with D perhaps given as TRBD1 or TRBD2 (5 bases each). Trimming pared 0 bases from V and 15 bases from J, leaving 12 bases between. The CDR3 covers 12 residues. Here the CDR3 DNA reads TGTGCCAGCAGTTTAGCACCGGGACCGGGGTTCTTC. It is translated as CASSLAPGPGFF.

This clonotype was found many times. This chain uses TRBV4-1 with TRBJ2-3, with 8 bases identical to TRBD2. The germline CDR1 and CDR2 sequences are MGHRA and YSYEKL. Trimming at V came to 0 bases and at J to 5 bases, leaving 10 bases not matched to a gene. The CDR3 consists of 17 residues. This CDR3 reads CASSQDMSGSKGDTQYF. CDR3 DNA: TGCGCCAGCAGCCAAGATATGAGCGGGAGTAAGGGAGATACGCAGTATTTT.

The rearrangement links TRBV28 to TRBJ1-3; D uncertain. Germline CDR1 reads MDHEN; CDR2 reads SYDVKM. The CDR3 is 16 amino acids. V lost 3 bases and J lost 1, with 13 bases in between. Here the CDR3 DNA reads TGTGCCAGCAGTTTTTCCGAGCAAAGTTCTGGAAACACCATATATTTT. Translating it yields CASSFSEQSSGNTIYF.

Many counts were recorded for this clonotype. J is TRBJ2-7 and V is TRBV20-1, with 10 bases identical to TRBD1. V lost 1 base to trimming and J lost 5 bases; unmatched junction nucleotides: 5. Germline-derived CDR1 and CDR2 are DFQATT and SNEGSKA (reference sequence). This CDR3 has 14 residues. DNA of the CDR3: TGCAGTGCTAGAGGTGACAGGGGGCGAGACGAGCAGTACTTC. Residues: CSARGDRGRDEQYF.

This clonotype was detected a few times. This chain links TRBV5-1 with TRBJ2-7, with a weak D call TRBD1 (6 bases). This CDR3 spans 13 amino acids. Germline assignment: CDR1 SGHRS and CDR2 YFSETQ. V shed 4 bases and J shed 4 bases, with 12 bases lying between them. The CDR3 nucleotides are TGCGCCAGCAGCACAGGACAGTTATACGAGCAGTACTTC. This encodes CASSTGQLYEQYF.

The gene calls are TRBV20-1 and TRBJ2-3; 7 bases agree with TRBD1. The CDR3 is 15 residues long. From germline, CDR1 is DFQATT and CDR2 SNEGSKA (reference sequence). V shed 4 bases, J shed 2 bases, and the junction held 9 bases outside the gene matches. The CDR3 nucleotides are TGCAGTGCTATATGGACAGGAGAGAACACAGATACGCAGTATTTT. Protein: CSAIWTGENTDTQYF.

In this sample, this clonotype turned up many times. The CDR3 is CASSLRDMYEQYF. CDR3 coding DNA: TGTGCCAGCAGTTTACGTGACATGTACGAGCAGTACTTC. This chain uses TRBV12-3 or TRBV12-4 with TRBJ2-7, with D unresolved. This CDR3 has 13 residues. The ends were cut back, 2 bases at V and 4 bases at J, with 9 bases in the middle.

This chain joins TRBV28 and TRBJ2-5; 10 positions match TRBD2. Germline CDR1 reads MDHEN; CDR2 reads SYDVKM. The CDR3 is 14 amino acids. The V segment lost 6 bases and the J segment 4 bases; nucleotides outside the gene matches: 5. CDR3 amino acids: CASRSSGSSETQYF. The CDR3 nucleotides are TGTGCCAGCAGATCTAGCGGGAGTTCAGAGACCCAGTACTTC.

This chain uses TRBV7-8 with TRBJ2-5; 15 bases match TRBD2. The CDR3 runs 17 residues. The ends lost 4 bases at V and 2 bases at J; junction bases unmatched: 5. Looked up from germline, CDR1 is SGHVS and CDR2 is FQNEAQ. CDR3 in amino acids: CASSSGLAGGSQETQYF. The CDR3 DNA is TGTGCCAGCAGCTCGGGACTAGCGGGGGGATCACAAGAGACCCAGTACTTC.

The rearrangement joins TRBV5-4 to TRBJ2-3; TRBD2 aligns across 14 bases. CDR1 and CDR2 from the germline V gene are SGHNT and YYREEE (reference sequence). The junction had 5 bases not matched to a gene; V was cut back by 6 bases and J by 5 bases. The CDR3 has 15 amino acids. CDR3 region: CASNPGLAGGDTQYF. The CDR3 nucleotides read TGTGCCAGCAACCCAGGACTAGCGGGGGGAGATACGCAGTATTTT.

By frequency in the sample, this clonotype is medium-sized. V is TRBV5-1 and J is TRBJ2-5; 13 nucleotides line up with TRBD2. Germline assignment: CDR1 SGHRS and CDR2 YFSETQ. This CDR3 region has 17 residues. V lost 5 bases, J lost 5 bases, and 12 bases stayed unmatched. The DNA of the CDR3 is TGCGCCAGCAGTAAGGGACTAGCGGGATCTGGGCGGGAGACCCAGTACTTC. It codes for CASSKGLAGSGRETQYF. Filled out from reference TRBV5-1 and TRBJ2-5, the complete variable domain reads KAGVTQTPRYLIKTRGQQVTLSCSPISGHRSVSWYQQTPGQGLQFLFEYFSETQRNKGNFPGRFSGRQFSNSRSEMNVSTLELGDSALYLCASSKGLAGSGRETQYFGPGTRLLVL.

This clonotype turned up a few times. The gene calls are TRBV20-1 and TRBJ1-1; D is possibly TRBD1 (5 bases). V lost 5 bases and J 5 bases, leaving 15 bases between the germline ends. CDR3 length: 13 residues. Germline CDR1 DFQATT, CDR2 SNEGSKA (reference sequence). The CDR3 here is CSAFRTGGTEAFF. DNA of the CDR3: TGCAGTGCTTTCCGGACCGGGGGGACTGAAGCTTTCTTT.

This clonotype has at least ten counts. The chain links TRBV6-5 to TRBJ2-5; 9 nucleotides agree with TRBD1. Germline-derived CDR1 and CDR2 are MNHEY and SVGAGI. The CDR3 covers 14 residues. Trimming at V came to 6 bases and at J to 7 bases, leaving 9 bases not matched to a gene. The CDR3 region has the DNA TGTGCCAGCAGAACGGGACAGGGAGGGGGGACCCAGTACTTC. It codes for CASRTGQGGGTQYF.

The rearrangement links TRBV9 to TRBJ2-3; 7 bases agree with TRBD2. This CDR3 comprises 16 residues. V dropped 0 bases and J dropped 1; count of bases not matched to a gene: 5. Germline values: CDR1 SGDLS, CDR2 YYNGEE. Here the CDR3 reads CASSVEAGVRTDTQYF. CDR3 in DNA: TGTGCCAGCAGCGTAGAGGCGGGAGTACGCACAGATACGCAGTATTTT.

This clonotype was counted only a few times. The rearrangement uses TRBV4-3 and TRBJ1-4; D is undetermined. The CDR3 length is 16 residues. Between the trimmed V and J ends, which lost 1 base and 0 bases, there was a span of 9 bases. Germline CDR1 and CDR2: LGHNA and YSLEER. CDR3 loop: CASSQGAIATNEKLFF. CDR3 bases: TGCGCCAGCAGCCAAGGGGCGATTGCAACTAATGAAAAACTGTTTTTT.

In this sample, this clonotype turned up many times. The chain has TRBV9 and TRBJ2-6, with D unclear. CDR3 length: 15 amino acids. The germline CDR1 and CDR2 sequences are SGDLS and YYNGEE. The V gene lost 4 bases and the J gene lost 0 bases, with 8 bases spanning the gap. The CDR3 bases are TGTGCCAGCAGCCCGCCCCTCTCTGGGGCCAACGTCCTGACTTTC. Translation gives CASSPPLSGANVLTF.

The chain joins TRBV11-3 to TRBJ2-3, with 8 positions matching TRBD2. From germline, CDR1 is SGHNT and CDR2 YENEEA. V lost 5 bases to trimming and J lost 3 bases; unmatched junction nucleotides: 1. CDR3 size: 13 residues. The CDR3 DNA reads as TGTGCCAGCAGCGTAGCGGGAACAGATACGCAGTATTTT. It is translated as CASSVAGTDTQYF.

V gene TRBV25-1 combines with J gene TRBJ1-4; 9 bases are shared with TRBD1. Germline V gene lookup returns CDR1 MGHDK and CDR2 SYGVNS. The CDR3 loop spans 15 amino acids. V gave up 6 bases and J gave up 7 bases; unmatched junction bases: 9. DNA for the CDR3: TGTGCCAGCAGCCCCGTGGGACAGGGCCTTGAAAAACTGTTTTTT. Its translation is CASSPVGQGLEKLFF.

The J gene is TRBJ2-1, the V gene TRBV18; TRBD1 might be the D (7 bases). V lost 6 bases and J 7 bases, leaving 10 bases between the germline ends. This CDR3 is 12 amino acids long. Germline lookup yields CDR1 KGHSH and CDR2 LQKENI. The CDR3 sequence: CASSRGVNEQFF. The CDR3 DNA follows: TGTGCCAGCTCCAGGGGGGTAAATGAGCAGTTCTTC.

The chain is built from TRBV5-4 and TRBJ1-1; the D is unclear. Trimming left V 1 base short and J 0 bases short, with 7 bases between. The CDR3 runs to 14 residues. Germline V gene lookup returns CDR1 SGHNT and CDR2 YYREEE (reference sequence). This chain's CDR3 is CASSLSPVNTEAFF. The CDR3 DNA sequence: TGTGCCAGCAGCTTGTCGCCGGTGAACACTGAAGCTTTCTTT.

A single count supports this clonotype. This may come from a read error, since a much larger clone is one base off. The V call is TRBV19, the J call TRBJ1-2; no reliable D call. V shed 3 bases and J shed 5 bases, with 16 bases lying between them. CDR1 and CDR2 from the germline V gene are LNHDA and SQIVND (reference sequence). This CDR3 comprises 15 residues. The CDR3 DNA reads TGTGCCAGTAGTATTGATGGGAGAACCCTTTATGGCTACACCTTC. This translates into CASSIDGRTLYGYTF. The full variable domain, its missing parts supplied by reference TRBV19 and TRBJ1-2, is DGGITQSPKYLFRKEGQNVTLSCEQNLNHDAMYWYRQDPGQGLRLIYYSQIVNDFQKGDIAEGYSVSREKKESFPLTVTSAQKNPTAFYLCASSIDGRTLYGYTFGSGTRLTVV.

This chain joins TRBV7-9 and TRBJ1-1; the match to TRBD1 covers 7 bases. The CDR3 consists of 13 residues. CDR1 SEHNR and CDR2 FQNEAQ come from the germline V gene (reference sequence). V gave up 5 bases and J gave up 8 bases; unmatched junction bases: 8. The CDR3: CASSHPTDREAFF. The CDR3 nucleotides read TGTGCCAGCAGCCACCCGACGGACAGGGAAGCTTTCTTT.

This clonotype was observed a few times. The CDR3 DNA is TGTGCCAGTAGGAAAGCTAGCGGGTACACAGATACGCAGTATTTT. This gives the protein CASRKASGYTDTQYF. J is TRBJ2-3 and V is TRBV19; TRBD2 aligns across 8 bases. Trimming at V came to 6 bases and at J to 2 bases, leaving 7 bases not matched to a gene. Germline V gene lookup returns CDR1 LNHDA and CDR2 SQIVND (reference sequence). This CDR3 is built from 15 residues.

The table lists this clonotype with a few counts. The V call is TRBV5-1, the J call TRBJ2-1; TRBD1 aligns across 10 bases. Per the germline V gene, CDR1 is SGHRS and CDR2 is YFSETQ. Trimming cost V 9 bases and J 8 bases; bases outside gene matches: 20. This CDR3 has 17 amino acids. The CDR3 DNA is TGCGCCACCCAAGGAAACTCCGGGACAGGGGAGGACTATGAGCAGTTCTTC. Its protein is CATQGNSGTGEDYEQFF.

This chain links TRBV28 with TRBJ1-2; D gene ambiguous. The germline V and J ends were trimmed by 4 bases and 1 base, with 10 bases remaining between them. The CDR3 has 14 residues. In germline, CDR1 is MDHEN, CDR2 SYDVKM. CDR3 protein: CASSSTESNYGYTF. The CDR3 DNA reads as TGTGCCAGCAGTTCGACGGAGAGTAACTATGGCTACACCTTC.

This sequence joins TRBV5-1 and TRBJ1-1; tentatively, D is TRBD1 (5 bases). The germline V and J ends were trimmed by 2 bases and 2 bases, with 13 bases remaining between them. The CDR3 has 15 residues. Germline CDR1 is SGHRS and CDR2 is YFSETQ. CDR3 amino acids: CASSLPPGPNTEAFF. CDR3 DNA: TGCGCCAGCAGCTTACCTCCGGGACCAAACACTGAAGCTTTCTTT.

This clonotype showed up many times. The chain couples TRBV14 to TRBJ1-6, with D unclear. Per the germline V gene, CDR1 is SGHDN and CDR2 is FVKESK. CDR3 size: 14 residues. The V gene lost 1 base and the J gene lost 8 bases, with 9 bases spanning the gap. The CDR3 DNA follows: TGTGCCAGCAGCCAAGGGTTAATGGATTCACCCCTCCACTTT. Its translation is CASSQGLMDSPLHF.